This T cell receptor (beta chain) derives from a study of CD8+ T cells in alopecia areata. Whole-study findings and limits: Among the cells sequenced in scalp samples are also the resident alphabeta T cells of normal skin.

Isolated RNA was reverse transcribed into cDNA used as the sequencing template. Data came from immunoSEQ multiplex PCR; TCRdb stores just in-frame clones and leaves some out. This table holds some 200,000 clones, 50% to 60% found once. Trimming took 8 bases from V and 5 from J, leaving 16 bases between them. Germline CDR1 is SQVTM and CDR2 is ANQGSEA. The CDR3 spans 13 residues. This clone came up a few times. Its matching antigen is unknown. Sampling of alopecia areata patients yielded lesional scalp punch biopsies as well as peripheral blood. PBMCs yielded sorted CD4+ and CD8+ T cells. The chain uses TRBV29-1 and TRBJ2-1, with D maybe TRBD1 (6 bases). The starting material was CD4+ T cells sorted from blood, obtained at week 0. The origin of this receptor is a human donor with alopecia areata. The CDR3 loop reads CSFSRDRNNEQFF. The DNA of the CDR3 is TGCAGCTTTTCCCGCGACAGGAACAATGAGCAGTTCTTC.